This T cell receptor (beta chain) is from a study of OX40 agonist ivuxolimab in advanced cancers. At the level of the study: Under the entry rules, prior anti-PD-1, anti-PD-L1 or anti-CTLA-4 therapy was allowed, and roughly 41% had some. Findings and caveats of the study: The authors also found low normalized T-cell clonal expansion in some nonresponders.

On this clone: Its target is not known.

The CDR3 extends over 12 amino acids. The V gene's germline CDR1 is MNHNS and CDR2 SASEGT. Between the trimmed V and J ends, which lost 4 bases and 4 bases, there was a span of 7 bases. Measured with immunoSEQ multiplex PCR; TCRdb has only the in-frame clones, and not every one. Of approximately 82,000 clones in the sample, about nine tenths were seen once. The chain is built from TRBV6-1 and TRBJ1-2, with no clear D. The specimen comprised CD4+ or CD8+ T cells sorted from blood, sampled in a trial of the OX40 agonist ivuxolimab. The sequence was collected from an adult with an advanced solid tumor such as melanoma, head and neck, liver or kidney cancer. In DNA, the CDR3 is TGTGCCAGCAGTGCGGAAGGCTATGGCTACACCTTC. Translated: CASSAEGYGYTF.